The subject of this entry is one T cell receptor (beta chain). This entry belongs to a study of blood T cell repertoires in COVID-19. As for the study in general: There were acute and convalescent COVID-19 samples, and they came from the United States, Italy and Spain.

TCRdb keeps only in-frame clones here, not all; method: immunoSEQ multiplex PCR. The repertoire holds under 200,000 clones, with around 90% as singletons. The source is a middle-aged man with active or convalescent COVID-19. The specimen sequenced was peripheral blood.

The CDR3 DNA reads TGTGCCAGCAGCCATATAACTACCGGGGAGCTGTTTTTT. This codes for CASSHITTGELFF. V is TRBV3-1 (or the pseudogene TRBV3-2) and J is TRBJ2-2; D ambiguous. CDR3 length: 13 amino acids. Looked up from germline, CDR1 is LGHDT and CDR2 is YNNKEL (reference sequence). Trimming shortened V by 3 bases and J by 5 bases, and 7 bases separated the two germline ends.